Listed here are 13 T cell receptor beta chains from one sample, sequenced in a study of blood T cell repertoires in COVID-19. Profiled with immunoSEQ multiplex PCR; TCRdb holds only in-frame clones, not every one. The sample has about 210,000 clones, about 76% seen once; the top ten hold around 8.9%. Sequenced: PBMCs or T cells enriched from blood (not recorded which). These receptors came from a woman between 50 and 59 years old with acute COVID-19.

The chain is built from TRBV5-1 and TRBJ2-7; D possibly corresponds to TRBD1 (5 bases). Germline V gene data show CDR1 as SGHRS and CDR2 as YFSETQ. The CDR3 covers 13 residues. The V and J ends lost 4 bases and 0 bases respectively, with 8 bases between them. The CDR3 spells CASSRTGSYEQYF. The CDR3 nucleotides read TGCGCCAGCAGCCGAACAGGCTCCTACGAGCAGTACTTC. Drawing the rest from reference TRBV5-1 and TRBJ2-7, the complete variable domain is KAGVTQTPRYLIKTRGQQVTLSCSPISGHRSVSWYQQTPGQGLQFLFEYFSETQRNKGNFPGRFSGRQFSNSRSEMNVSTLELGDSALYLCASSRTGSYEQYFGPGTRLTVT.

In this sample, this clone turned up once. V gene TRBV29-1 combines with J gene TRBJ2-7, with 11 bases fitting TRBD1. Germline CDR1 and CDR2: SQVTM and ANQGSEA. The CDR3 runs to 13 residues. With V trimmed by 6 bases and J by 2 bases, 3 bases remained unmatched. The CDR3, as DNA: TGCAGCGTGGCGGGACAGGGGGCCTACGAGCAGTACTTC. Translation: CSVAGQGAYEQYF.

This clone has just one count. CDR3 sequence (DNA): TGTGCCAGCAGCCCCGGACAGGGATGTGAAAAACTGTTTTTT. Translating it yields CASSPGQGCEKLFF. The gene calls are TRBV21-1 and TRBJ1-4; the table names TRBD1, a call not compared with the DNA. TRBV21-1 is an annotated pseudogene. The CDR3 is 14 residues long.

The chain recombines TRBV30 with TRBJ1-4; D is unresolved. This CDR3 is 13 amino acids long. Trimming pared 1 base from V and 5 bases from J, leaving 8 bases between. Germline CDR1 GTSNPN, CDR2 SVGIG (reference sequence). This chain's CDR3 is CAWSAQINEKLFF. For the CDR3, the DNA is TGTGCCTGGAGTGCACAGATCAATGAAAAACTGTTTTTT.

V is TRBV11-2 and J is TRBJ2-5, with a tentative D call TRBD2 (6 bases). The CDR3 has 14 amino acids. Germline values: CDR1 SGHAT, CDR2 FQNNGV. The V and J ends lost 4 bases and 7 bases respectively, with 16 bases between them. CDR3: CASSWMRDLGTQYF. The CDR3 nucleotides are TGTGCCAGCAGCTGGATGCGGGATTTGGGGACCCAGTACTTC.

The chain's CDR3 is CASSSAPGLANSYNEQFF. The CDR3 DNA is TGTGCCAGTAGTTCTGCCCCGGGACTAGCGAACTCCTACAATGAGCAGTTCTTC. J is TRBJ2-1 and V is TRBV19, with 10 bases lining up with TRBD2. J was trimmed by 0 bases and V by 5 bases; bases with no gene match: 10. CDR3 size: 18 residues. CDR1 LNHDA and CDR2 SQIVND come from the germline V gene (reference sequence).

The chain is built from TRBV27 and TRBJ1-4; TRBD1 matches 10 bases. Per germline, CDR1 MNHEY and CDR2 SMNVEV (reference sequence). This CDR3 is 15 amino acids long. Unmatched junction bases numbered 7, after V lost 5 bases and J lost 7 bases. The CDR3 nucleotides read TGTGCCAGCAGTCCTTTGACAGGGGGCGTTGAAAAACTGTTTTTT. Protein product: CASSPLTGGVEKLFF.

The J gene is TRBJ1-4, the V gene TRBV18, with 9 bases matching TRBD1. Germline V gene lookup returns CDR1 KGHSH and CDR2 LQKENI. The CDR3 is 20 amino acids. J lost 5 bases, V lost 1 base, and 17 bases had no gene match. The CDR3 sequence is CASSPLRRQGVFGTNEKLFF. Written as DNA, the CDR3 is TGTGCCAGCTCACCACTCAGAAGACAGGGGGTATTTGGAACCAATGAAAAACTGTTTTTT.

This clone has only a few counts. Other nucleotide sequences from this sample produce the same CDR3. The genes are TRBV18 and TRBJ2-7; 8 bases map to TRBD1. CDR1 KGHSH and CDR2 LQKENI come from the germline V gene. The CDR3 covers 14 residues. Germline trimming cut 4 bases from V and 1 base from J; bases unmatched to any gene: 3. Written as DNA, the CDR3 is TGTGCCAGCTCACTCGGGACAGGATCCTACGAGCAGTACTTC. Translation gives CASSLGTGSYEQYF. The variable domain in full, completed from reference TRBV18 and TRBJ2-7, reads NAGVMQNPRHLVRRRGQEARLRCSPMKGHSHVYWYRQLPEEGLKFMVYLQKENIIDESGMPKERFSAEFPKEGPSILRIQQVVRGDSAAYFCASSLGTGSYEQYFGPGTRLTVT.

This chain uses TRBV6-2 or TRBV6-3 with TRBJ1-1; no firm D call. Germline CDR1 MNHEY, CDR2 SVGEGT. V was clipped by 4 bases and J by 3 bases, with 24 bases between them. The CDR3 length is 18 residues. CDR3 region: CASSSNLFPTLVHTEAFF. CDR3 sequence (DNA): TGTGCCAGCAGTTCAAATCTATTCCCAACCCTTGTCCACACTGAAGCTTTCTTT.

In this sample, this clone turned up a few times. The gene calls are TRBV9 and TRBJ1-4; 7 bases agree with TRBD1. The CDR3 covers 14 residues. Germline V CDR1 and CDR2: SGDLS, YYNGEE. The V gene end was trimmed by 3 bases and the J gene end by 2 bases; junction bases not matched to a gene: 1. CDR3 DNA: TGTGCCAGCAGCGCGGGACAGACTAATGAAAAACTGTTTTTT. It specifies CASSAGQTNEKLFF. Looking up the rest from reference TRBV9 and TRBJ1-4 gives the full variable domain: DSGVTQTPKHLITATGQRVTLRCSPRSGDLSVYWYQQSLDQGLQFLIQYYNGEERAKGNILERFSAQQFPDLHSELNLSSLELGDSALYFCASSAGQTNEKLFFGSGTQLSVL.

The chain uses TRBV14 and TRBJ2-3; TRBD1 is a possible D gene (6 bases). Trimming took off 0 bases at V and 0 bases at J, with 7 bases between the two ends. CDR1 is SGHDN, CDR2 FVKESK, per germline. This CDR3 is 15 amino acids long. CDR3 region: CASSQEGASTDTQYF. The CDR3 DNA is TGTGCCAGCAGCCAAGAGGGGGCTAGCACAGATACGCAGTATTTT.

This sequence joins TRBV11-2 and TRBJ2-5, with D perhaps matching TRBD1 (5 bases). The CDR3 spans 18 residues. V was trimmed by 0 bases and J by 1 base, leaving 18 bases between them. Germline CDR1 SGHAT, CDR2 FQNNGV. CDR3 sequence: CASSLDGLYKGSQETQYF. The CDR3 nucleotides read TGTGCCAGCAGCTTAGATGGGCTCTACAAGGGGTCCCAAGAGACCCAGTACTTC.